This TCR beta chain originates from a study of Ad26.COV2.S vaccination and SARS-CoV-2 variants. The overall study: The donor was enrolled in the Ad26.COV2.S arm of the COV1001 trial. The authors gave Ad26.COV2.S intramuscularly, either once or twice 56 days apart.

Sequencing was performed with immunoSEQ multiplex PCR; in TCRdb, only in-frame clones are kept and a portion is missing. The sample holds more than 300,000 clones, 85% to 90% seen once. In this sample, this clone turned up a few times. What it binds is unknown. The ends lost 1 base at V and 3 bases at J; junction bases unmatched: 5. The CDR3 length is 15 residues. Germline V gene sequence: CDR1 SGHVS, CDR2 FNYEAQ. General study results and limits: Breadth, reportedly substantial, characterized the spike-specific CD8+ and CD4+ T cell responses after vaccination. TCR breadth and depth estimates may have understated total T cell responses.

The sample's treatment: some 20 received Ad26.COV2.S at low or high dose, single or two shots; roughly five received placebo; per-sample allocation not given. Day 63 after the first injection of vaccine or placebo was the sampling time. The sample in question was peripheral blood, obtained in a trial of Ad26.COV2.S vaccine versus placebo. V is TRBV7-6 and J is TRBJ2-7; TRBD1 matches at 8 bases. This TCR derives from a person between 18 and 60 years old who received the Ad26.COV2.S COVID-19 vaccine or a placebo. The CDR3 loop reads CASSLGGTGSYEQYF. The CDR3 coding sequence is TGTGCCAGCAGCTTAGGTGGGACAGGAAGCTACGAGCAGTACTTC.